The TCR beta chain described here comes from a study of blood T cell repertoires in COVID-19 (dated by TCRdb to about 2020). Background on the whole study: Samples from collaborators originated in the United States, Italy and Spain and spanned both the acute and convalescent phases of COVID-19. Sample metadata almost always included a de-identified subject ID, COVID-19 status, age in years and sex. Where available, HLA class I and class II types were obtained from metadata supplied by the sample provider rather than from assay-based typing. The material from the prospective study consisted of cDNA or gDNA derived from T cells, B-cell-depleted T cells, or PBMCs. The samples were drawn from two sources: the first 160 participants of the ongoing ImmuneRACE study, and 1,000 to 1,500 subjects contributed by 6 global collaborators. The repertoires were released in a freely available public database intended as a resource for research on the immune response to SARS-CoV-2. Subjects who had been exposed to COVID-19, were actively infected with it, or had recovered from it provided the deeply sampled blood TCRbeta repertoires that made up the dataset. What the authors observed across the whole study: Clinical and demographic metadata were provided uncurated, with the amount varying by source and participant.

Each collaborating institution followed its own protocols to collect whole blood in K2EDTA tubes. For TCRbeta analysis, collaborators shipped samples as frozen whole blood, isolated PBMCs, or DNA extracted from either of those sample types. The CDR3 holds 16 amino acids from the cysteine to the phenylalanine. Just CDR3 DNA is preserved here, 48 bases in frame from base 1. V trim: 0 bases; J trim: 3 bases; unmatched bases: 7. CDR1 and CDR2, looked up from the germline V gene (reference sequence), are LNHNV and YYDKDF. Details on this clone: Its antigen remains unidentified. No qualities accompany the bases; no much larger clone lies one base away.

TCRbeta CDR3 regions were amplified from genomic DNA by means of the immunoSEQ Assay, a bias-controlled multiplex PCR. The paper's data handling went like this. Within the assay, amplification of reference gene primers was used to estimate how many nucleated cells each sample contained. To quantify the absolute abundance of each unique TCRbeta CDR3 rearrangement, sequence reads were collapsed and filtered. For each sample, productive Simpson clonality was calculated by taking the square root of Simpson's diversity index across productive rearrangements. TCRdb stores this immuneACCESS table with in-frame sequences only. Part of the clones is absent; in the studies checked, under half of the shortfall reflects unresolved V genes, and no reason is known for the rest. V, J and clone size were drawn from that table, and D and trimming were deduced from the DNA. In this sample the table shows roughly 120,000 clones, about nine tenths of which occur a single time. The top ten clonotypes cover around 7.7% of the sample.

Rearrangement joined TRBV15 to TRBJ1-2, and TRBD1 aligns with 7 junction nucleotides. The TCR sequence derives from a human donor in a cohort sampled during active COVID-19. Sequencing was done on a sample of peripheral blood. In nucleotides, the sequence is TGTGCCACCAGCAGAGATCAGGGCAGGGGGGACTATGGCTACACCTTC. This yields the protein CATSRDQGRGDYGYTF.